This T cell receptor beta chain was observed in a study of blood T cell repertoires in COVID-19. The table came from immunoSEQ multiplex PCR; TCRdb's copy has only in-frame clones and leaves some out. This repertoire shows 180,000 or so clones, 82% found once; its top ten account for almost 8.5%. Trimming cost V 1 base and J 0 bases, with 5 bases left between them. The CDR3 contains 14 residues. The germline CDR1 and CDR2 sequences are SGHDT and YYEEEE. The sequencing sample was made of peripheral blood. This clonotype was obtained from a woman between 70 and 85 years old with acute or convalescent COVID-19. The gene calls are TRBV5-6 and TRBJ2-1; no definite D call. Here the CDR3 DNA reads TGTGCCAGCAGCTTGTACAGCTCCTACAATGAGCAGTTCTTC. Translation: CASSLYSSYNEQFF.